Below, 19 T cell receptor beta chains from the same sample are listed, as sequenced in a study of cytomegalovirus exposure and HLA in healthy donors. Use of 60 Vbeta and 13 Jbeta primers characterized the PCR. Here immunoSEQ multiplex PCR was the method, and the copy in TCRdb shows in-frame clones only, minus some. This repertoire shows 200,000 or so clones, roughly 80% found once; its top ten account for roughly 6%. Material for sequencing was PBMCs. These receptors were taken from a woman in her fifties or sixties in good health and CMV-seropositive.

The CDR3 reads CASSPTIVGTEPMSTEAFF. DNA for the CDR3: TGCGCCAGCAGCCCGACAATTGTCGGGACAGAGCCCATGAGCACTGAAGCTTTCTTT. The rearrangement uses TRBV5-1 and TRBJ1-1; TRBD1 matches 7 bases. Unmatched junction bases numbered 22, after V lost 4 bases and J lost 4 bases. The germline CDR1 and CDR2 sequences are SGHRS and YFSETQ. The CDR3 has 19 amino acids.

A word on this clone: The sample contains more than one DNA sequence encoding this CDR3. This chain joins TRBV6-1 and TRBJ2-5; weak D call: TRBD2 (6 bases). V was shortened by 6 bases and J by 5 bases, with 10 bases between the two germline ends. Germline lookup yields CDR1 MNHNS and CDR2 SASEGT. This CDR3 has 12 amino acids. The CDR3: CASSGSRETQYF. The CDR3 coding sequence is TGTGCCAGCAGCGGGAGTCGGGAGACCCAGTACTTC.

This chain links TRBV5-6 with TRBJ1-1, with D tentatively TRBD1 (5 bases). Germline CDR1 reads SGHDT; CDR2 reads YYEEEE. The CDR3 runs 13 residues. V was pared by 4 bases and J by 1 base, with 8 bases between. The CDR3 region is CASSLGGNTEAFF. CDR3 sequence (DNA): TGTGCCAGCAGCCTCGGGGGGAACACTGAAGCTTTCTTT.

Here the CDR3 reads CSVRTGRYGYTF. The CDR3 region has the DNA TGCAGCGTACGGACAGGGCGGTATGGCTACACCTTC. The chain employs TRBV29-1 and TRBJ1-2, with 8 bases lining up with TRBD1. Germline V gene data show CDR1 as SQVTM and CDR2 as ANQGSEA. There are 12 residues in the CDR3. V dropped 6 bases and J dropped 5; count of bases not matched to a gene: 5.

Here the CDR3 reads CASSPQAGFSYNEQFF. In nucleotides, the CDR3 is TGCGCCAGCAGCCCACAAGCGGGATTCTCCTACAATGAGCAGTTCTTC. The chain links TRBV5-1 to TRBJ2-1, with TRBD2 identical over 7 bases. V lost 4 bases to trimming and J lost 0 bases; unmatched junction nucleotides: 7. CDR3 length equals 16 residues. The germline CDR1 and CDR2 sequences are SGHRS and YFSETQ.

This clone occurred a few times. The chain combines TRBV14 with TRBJ1-3, with a tentative D call TRBD1 (5 bases). This CDR3 is built from 16 residues. V lost 0 bases to trimming and J lost 3 bases, with 12 bases between them. Germline-derived CDR1 and CDR2 are SGHDN and FVKESK. CDR3 loop: CASSQDLGARGNTIYF. CDR3 coding DNA: TGTGCCAGCAGCCAAGATCTAGGGGCGCGTGGAAACACCATATATTTT.

Concerning this clone itself: A junction boundary mismatches the germline segment, possibly from a read error. The chain combines TRBV2 with TRBJ2-1; 8 nucleotides align to TRBD1. Germline V gene lookup returns CDR1 SNHLY and CDR2 FYNNEI. This CDR3 is built from 12 residues. CDR3 DNA sequence: TGTGCCAGTCGGACAGGGTACAGTGAGCAGTTCTTC. It is translated as CASRTGYSEQFF.

This clone has only one observation. This chain connects TRBV5-1 to TRBJ2-5; 8 nucleotides match TRBD1. Germline values: CDR1 SGHRS, CDR2 YFSETQ. The ends lost 0 bases at V and 7 bases at J; junction bases unmatched: 8. This CDR3 is 15 amino acids long. The CDR3 nucleotides are TGCGCCAGCAGCTTGGAAGGGACAGGCCCTCGGACCCAGTACTTC. Encoded protein: CASSLEGTGPRTQYF.

CDR3 nucleotides: TGCGCCAGCAGCTGGGGAACAGGGGGCACCTACGAGCAGTACTTC. This sequence encodes CASSWGTGGTYEQYF. This chain links TRBV5-1 with TRBJ2-7; 9 nucleotides match TRBD1. Germline V gene sequence: CDR1 SGHRS, CDR2 YFSETQ. This CDR3 is built from 15 residues. After removal of 3 bases from V and 2 bases from J, the junction contained 6 bases not matched to a gene.

The rearrangement links TRBV7-8 to TRBJ2-7; 7 bases map to TRBD1. Germline V CDR1 and CDR2: SGHVS, FQNEAQ. J gave up 7 bases and V 5 bases, and 17 bases lay outside the gene matches. CDR3 length equals 16 residues. The CDR3: CASSKLRDSKPGEQYF. In DNA form, the CDR3 reads TGTGCCAGCAGCAAGCTCCGGGACAGCAAACCGGGGGAGCAGTACTTC. Together with reference TRBV7-8 and TRBJ2-7, the CDR3 gives the full variable domain: GAGVSQSPRYKVAKRGQDVALRCDPISGHVSLFWYQQALGQGPEFLTYFQNEAQLDKSGLPSDRFFAERPEGSVSTLKIQRTQQEDSAVYLCASSKLRDSKPGEQYFGPGTRLTVT.

As to this clone: Other DNA sequences in this specimen translate into the identical CDR3. The CDR3 DNA sequence: TGTGCTAGTGCGCTGACAGGGCCCAATCAGCCCCAGCATTTT. Residues: CASALTGPNQPQHF. This chain joins TRBV19 and TRBJ1-5; 7 bases match TRBD1. This CDR3 is 14 amino acids long. Germline V gene sequence: CDR1 LNHDA, CDR2 SQIVND (reference sequence).

The chain carries TRBV7-3 and TRBJ2-2; D is unclear. There are 16 residues in the CDR3. V shed 1 base and J shed 4 bases, with 13 bases lying between them. Germline CDR1 SGHTA, CDR2 FQGTGA. CDR3 sequence reads: CASSLSATYGTGELFF. DNA for the CDR3: TGTGCCAGCAGCTTAAGTGCGACATACGGCACCGGGGAGCTGTTTTTT.

This clone appeared once. The chain is built from TRBV2 and TRBJ1-4; a possible D gene is TRBD1 (5 bases). CDR1 is SNHLY, CDR2 FYNNEI, per germline. The length of the CDR3 is 15 residues. Trimming cost V 7 bases and J 8 bases, with 20 bases left between them. CDR3 DNA sequence: TGTGCCAGCATCCAGGGTGATGGCCCCTCGGAAAAACTGTTTTTT. Amino acids: CASIQGDGPSEKLFF.

This clone came up a few times. CDR3 DNA: TGTGCCAGCAGTTTATGGGCCGGGGGGAGGGACGGATCCTACGAGCAGTACTTC. This codes for CASSLWAGGRDGSYEQYF. V is TRBV28 and J is TRBJ2-7, with 7 bases identical to TRBD2. Germline trimming cut 0 bases from V and 1 base from J; bases unmatched to any gene: 12. The V gene's germline CDR1 is MDHEN and CDR2 SYDVKM. This CDR3 contains 18 residues.

The chain is built from TRBV4-1 and TRBJ2-7, with D hard to call. The length of the CDR3 is 16 residues. Germline CDR1 and CDR2: MGHRA and YSYEKL. Trimming cost V 0 bases and J 3 bases, with 15 bases left between them. In DNA, the CDR3 is TGCGCCAGCAGCCAAGATCCCGTTGGGCTTTTCTACGAGCAGTACTTC. Its protein product is CASSQDPVGLFYEQYF.

This rearrangement joins TRBV6-1 to TRBJ2-3; the match to TRBD1 covers 8 bases. The length of the CDR3 is 14 residues. After removal of 6 bases from V and 2 bases from J, the junction contained 4 bases not matched to a gene. From germline, CDR1 is MNHNS and CDR2 SASEGT. CDR3 in amino acids: CASRPQGDTDTQYF. The DNA for the CDR3 is TGTGCCAGCAGGCCACAGGGGGACACAGATACGCAGTATTTT.

The chain links TRBV2 to TRBJ2-3; 8 bases map to TRBD1. The V gene's germline CDR1 is SNHLY and CDR2 FYNNEI. The CDR3 loop spans 14 amino acids. Losses at the gene ends were 6 bases for V and 5 bases for J; bases not matched to a gene: 7. The CDR3 reads CASSRDRQGDTQYF. In nucleotides, the CDR3 is TGTGCCAGCAGCCGGGACAGGCAGGGAGATACGCAGTATTTT.

This clone came up a few times. The chain couples TRBV27 to TRBJ1-5; D not resolved. V was trimmed by 2 bases and J by 0 bases, leaving 11 bases between them. Germline V gene sequence: CDR1 MNHEY, CDR2 SMNVEV (reference sequence). CDR3 length: 16 residues. CDR3 DNA sequence: TGTGCCAGCAGTTTAATTGGGTCAGGTAGCAATCAGCCCCAGCATTTT. Amino acid sequence: CASSLIGSGSNQPQHF.

This chain joins TRBV19 and TRBJ1-2; D remains ambiguous. Trimming took 5 bases from V and 1 from J, leaving 14 bases between them. Germline CDR1 reads LNHDA; CDR2 reads SQIVND (reference sequence). The CDR3 extends over 15 amino acids. As DNA, the CDR3 is TGTGCCAGTAGTCCGAGGAGAGGATTTAACTATGGCTACACCTTC. This encodes CASSPRRGFNYGYTF.